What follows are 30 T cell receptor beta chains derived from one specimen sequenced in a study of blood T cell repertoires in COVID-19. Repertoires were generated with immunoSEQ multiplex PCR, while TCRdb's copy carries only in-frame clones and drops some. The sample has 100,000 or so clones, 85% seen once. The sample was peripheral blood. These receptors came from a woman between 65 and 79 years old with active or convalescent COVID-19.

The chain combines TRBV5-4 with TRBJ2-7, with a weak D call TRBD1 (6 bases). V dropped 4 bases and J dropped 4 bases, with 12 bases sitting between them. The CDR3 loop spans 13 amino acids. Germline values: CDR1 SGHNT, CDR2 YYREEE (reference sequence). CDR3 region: CASSPTGLYEQYF. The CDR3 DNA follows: TGTGCCAGCAGCCCCACAGGGCTTTACGAGCAGTACTTC. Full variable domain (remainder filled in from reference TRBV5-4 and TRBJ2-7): ETGVTQSPTHLIKTRGQQVTLRCSSQSGHNTVSWYQQALGQGPQFIFQYYREEENGRGNFPPRFSGLQFPNYSSELNVNALELDDSALYLCASSPTGLYEQYFGPGTRLTVT.

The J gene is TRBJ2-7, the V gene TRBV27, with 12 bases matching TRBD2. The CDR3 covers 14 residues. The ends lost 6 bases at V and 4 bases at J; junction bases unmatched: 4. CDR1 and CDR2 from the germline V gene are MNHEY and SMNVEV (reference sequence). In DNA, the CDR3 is TGTGCCAGCAGACCTAGCGGGGGGGGGTACGAGCAGTACTTC. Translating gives CASRPSGGGYEQYF.

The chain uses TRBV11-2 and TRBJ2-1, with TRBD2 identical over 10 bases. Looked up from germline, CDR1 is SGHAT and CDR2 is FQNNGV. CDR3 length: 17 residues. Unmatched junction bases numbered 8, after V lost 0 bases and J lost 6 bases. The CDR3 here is CASSLDVTSGPGNEQFF. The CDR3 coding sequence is TGTGCCAGCAGCTTAGACGTGACTAGCGGGCCAGGCAATGAGCAGTTCTTC.

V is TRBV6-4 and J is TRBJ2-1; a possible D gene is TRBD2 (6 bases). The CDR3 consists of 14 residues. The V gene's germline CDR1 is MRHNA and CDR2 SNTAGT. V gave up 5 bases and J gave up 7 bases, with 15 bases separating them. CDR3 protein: CASSWTIGPNEQFF. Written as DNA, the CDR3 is TGTGCCAGCAGTTGGACTATAGGTCCGAATGAGCAGTTCTTC.

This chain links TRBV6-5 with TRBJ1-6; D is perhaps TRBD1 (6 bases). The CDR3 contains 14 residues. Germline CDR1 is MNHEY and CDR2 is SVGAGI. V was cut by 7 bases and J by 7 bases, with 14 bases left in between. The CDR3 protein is CASKITGNNSPLHF. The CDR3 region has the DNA TGTGCCAGCAAAATCACAGGGAACAATTCACCCCTCCACTTT.

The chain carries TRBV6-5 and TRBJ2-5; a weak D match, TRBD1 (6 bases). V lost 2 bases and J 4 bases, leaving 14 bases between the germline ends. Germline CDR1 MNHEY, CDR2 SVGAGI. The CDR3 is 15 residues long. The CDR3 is CASSYDRLSRETQYF. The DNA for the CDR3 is TGTGCCAGCAGTTACGACAGGCTTTCCCGAGAGACCCAGTACTTC.

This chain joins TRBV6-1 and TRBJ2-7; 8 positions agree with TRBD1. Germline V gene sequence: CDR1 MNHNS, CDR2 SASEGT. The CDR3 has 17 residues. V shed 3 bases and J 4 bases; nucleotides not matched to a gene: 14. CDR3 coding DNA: TGTGCCAGCAGTGAGTCCCGCAGGGGGCGGGTCGGATACGAGCAGTACTTC. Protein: CASSESRRGRVGYEQYF.

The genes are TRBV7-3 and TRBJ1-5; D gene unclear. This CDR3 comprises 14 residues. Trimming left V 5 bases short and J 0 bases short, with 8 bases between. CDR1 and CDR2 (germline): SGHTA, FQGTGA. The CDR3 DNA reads TGTGCCAGCAGCATCACGGGTAGCAATCAGCCCCAGCATTTT. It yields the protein CASSITGSNQPQHF.

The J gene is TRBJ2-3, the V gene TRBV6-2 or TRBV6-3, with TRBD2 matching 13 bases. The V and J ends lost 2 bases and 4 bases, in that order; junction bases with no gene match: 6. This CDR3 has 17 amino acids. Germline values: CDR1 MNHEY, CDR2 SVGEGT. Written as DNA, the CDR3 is TGTGCCAGCAGTTACGGTACTAGCGGGGGGGCATCAGATACGCAGTATTTT. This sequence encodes CASSYGTSGGASDTQYF.

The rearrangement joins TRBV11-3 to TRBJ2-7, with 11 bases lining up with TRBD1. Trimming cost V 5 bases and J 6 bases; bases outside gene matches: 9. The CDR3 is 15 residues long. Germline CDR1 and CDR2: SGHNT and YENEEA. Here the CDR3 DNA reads TGTGCCAGCAGCGATCCGGGACAGGGGGTTTCCGAGCAGTACTTC. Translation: CASSDPGQGVSEQYF.

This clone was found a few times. The CDR3 reads CASSYSGRNTIYGYTF. The CDR3 DNA reads TGTGCCAGCAGTTACTCGGGGCGGAATACCATTTATGGCTACACCTTC. The genes are TRBV6-5 and TRBJ1-2, with D tentatively TRBD1 (5 bases). The CDR3 sequence is 16 residues long. Germline V lookup: CDR1 MNHEY, CDR2 SVGAGI. Trimming pared 0 bases from V and 5 bases from J, leaving 16 bases between.

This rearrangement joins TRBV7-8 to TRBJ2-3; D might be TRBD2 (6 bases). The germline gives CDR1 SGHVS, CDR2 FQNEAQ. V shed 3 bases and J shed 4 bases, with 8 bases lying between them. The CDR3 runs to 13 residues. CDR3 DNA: TGTGCCAGCAGCTTGGAGGGGCCAGATACGCAGTATTTT. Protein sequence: CASSLEGPDTQYF.

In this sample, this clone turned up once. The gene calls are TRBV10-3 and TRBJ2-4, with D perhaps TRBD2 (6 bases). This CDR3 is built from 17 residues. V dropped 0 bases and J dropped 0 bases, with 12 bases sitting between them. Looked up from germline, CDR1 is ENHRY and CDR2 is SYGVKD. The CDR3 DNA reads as TGTGCCATCAGTGAGTCGGGGGAGGTTGGAGCCAAAAACATTCAGTACTTC. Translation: CAISESGEVGAKNIQYF.

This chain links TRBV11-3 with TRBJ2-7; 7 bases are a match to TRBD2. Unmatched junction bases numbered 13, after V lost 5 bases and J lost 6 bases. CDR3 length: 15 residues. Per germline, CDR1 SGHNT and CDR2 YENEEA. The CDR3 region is CASSLGGLGDSEQYF. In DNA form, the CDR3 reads TGTGCCAGCAGCCTAGGCGGACTAGGGGATTCCGAGCAGTACTTC.

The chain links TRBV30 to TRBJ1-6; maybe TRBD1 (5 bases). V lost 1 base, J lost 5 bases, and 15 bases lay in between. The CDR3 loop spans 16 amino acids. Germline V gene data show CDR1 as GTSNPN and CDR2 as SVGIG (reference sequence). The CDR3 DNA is TGTGCCTGGAGTGCCTGGAGGGGTAGGGATAATTCACCCCTCCACTTT. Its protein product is CAWSAWRGRDNSPLHF. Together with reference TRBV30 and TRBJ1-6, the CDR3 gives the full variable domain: SQTIHQWPATLVQPVGSPLSLECTVEGTSNPNLYWYRQAAGRGLQLLFYSVGIGQISSEVPQNLSASRPQDRQFILSSKKLLLSDSGFYLCAWSAWRGRDNSPLHFGNGTRLTVT.

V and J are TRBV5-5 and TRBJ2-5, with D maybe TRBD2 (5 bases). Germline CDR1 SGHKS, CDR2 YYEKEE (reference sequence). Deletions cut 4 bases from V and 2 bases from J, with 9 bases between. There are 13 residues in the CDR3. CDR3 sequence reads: CASSPSRQETQYF. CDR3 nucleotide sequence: TGTGCCAGCAGCCCTAGCCGGCAAGAGACCCAGTACTTC.

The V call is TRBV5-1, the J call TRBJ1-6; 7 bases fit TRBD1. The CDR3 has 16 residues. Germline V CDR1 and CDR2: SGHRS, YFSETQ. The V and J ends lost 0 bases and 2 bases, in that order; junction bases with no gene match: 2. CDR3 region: CASSLGQGAYNSPLHF. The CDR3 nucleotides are TGCGCCAGCAGCTTGGGACAGGGCGCCTATAATTCACCCCTCCACTTT.

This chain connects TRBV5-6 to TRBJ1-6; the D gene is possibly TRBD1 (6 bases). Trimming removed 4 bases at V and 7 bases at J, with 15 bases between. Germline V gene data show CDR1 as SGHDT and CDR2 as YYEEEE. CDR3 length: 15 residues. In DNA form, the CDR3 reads TGTGCCAGCAGCCTTCCCGGGACATCAAATTCACCCCTCCACTTT. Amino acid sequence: CASSLPGTSNSPLHF.

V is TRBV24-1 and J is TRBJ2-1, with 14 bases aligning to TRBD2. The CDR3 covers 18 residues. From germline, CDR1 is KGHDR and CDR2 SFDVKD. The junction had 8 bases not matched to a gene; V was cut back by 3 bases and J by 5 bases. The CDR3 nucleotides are TGTGCCACCAGTGATCCGGGACTAGCGGGAGAGATGAACAATGAGCAGTTCTTC. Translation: CATSDPGLAGEMNNEQFF.

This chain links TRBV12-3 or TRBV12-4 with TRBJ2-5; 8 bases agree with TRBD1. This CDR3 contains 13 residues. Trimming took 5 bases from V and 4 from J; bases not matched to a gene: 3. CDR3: CASSRTGLETQYF. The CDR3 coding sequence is TGTGCCAGCAGTCGGACAGGGCTAGAGACCCAGTACTTC.

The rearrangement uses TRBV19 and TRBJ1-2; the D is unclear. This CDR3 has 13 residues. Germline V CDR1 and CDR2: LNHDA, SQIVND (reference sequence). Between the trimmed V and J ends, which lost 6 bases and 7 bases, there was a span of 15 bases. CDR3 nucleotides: TGTGCCAGTAGCCCCTGGCGGATAGGTGGCTACACCTTC. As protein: CASSPWRIGGYTF.

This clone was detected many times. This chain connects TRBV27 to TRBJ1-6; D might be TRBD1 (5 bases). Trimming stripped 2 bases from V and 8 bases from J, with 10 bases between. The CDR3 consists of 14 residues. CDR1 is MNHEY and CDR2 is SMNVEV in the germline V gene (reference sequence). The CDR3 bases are TGTGCCAGCAGTTTACAGGGTGTCCATTCACCCCTCCACTTT. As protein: CASSLQGVHSPLHF.

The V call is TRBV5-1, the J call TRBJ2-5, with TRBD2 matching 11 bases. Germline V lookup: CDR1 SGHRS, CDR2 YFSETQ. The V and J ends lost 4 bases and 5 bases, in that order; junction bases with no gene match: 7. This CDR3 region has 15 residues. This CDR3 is CASSPGTSGRETQYF. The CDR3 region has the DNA TGCGCCAGCAGCCCTGGGACTAGCGGTAGGGAGACCCAGTACTTC.

The CDR3 nucleotides are TGTGCCAGCAGCACGACAGGGGCAGAGACCCAGTACTTC. As protein: CASSTTGAETQYF. The V call is TRBV7-9, the J call TRBJ2-5; TRBD1 matches 8 bases. With 5 bases clipped from V and 4 bases from J, the junction kept 3 bases outside the gene matches. This CDR3 has 13 amino acids. Per germline, CDR1 SEHNR and CDR2 FQNEAQ (reference sequence).

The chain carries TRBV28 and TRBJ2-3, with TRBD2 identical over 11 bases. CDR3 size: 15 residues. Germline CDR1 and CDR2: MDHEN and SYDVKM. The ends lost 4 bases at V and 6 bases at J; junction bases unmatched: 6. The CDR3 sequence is CASSYGTSGSDTQYF. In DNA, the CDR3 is TGTGCCAGCAGTTATGGAACTAGCGGGAGTGATACGCAGTATTTT.

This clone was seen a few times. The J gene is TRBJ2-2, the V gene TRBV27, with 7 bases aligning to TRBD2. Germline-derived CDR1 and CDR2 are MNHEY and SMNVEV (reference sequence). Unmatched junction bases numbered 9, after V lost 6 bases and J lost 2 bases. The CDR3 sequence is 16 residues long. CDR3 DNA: TGTGCCAGCAGCATCCTAGCGGTTACTAACACCGGGGAGCTGTTTTTT. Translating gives CASSILAVTNTGELFF.

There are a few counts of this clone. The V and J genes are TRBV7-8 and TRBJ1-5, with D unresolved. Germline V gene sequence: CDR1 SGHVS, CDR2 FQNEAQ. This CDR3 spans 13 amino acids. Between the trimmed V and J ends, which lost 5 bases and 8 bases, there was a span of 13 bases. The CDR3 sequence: CASSLNLGEPQHF. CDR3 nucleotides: TGTGCCAGCAGCCTAAATCTCGGGGAGCCCCAGCATTTT. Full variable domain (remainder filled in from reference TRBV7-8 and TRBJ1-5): GAGVSQSPRYKVAKRGQDVALRCDPISGHVSLFWYQQALGQGPEFLTYFQNEAQLDKSGLPSDRFFAERPEGSVSTLKIQRTQQEDSAVYLCASSLNLGEPQHFGDGTRLSIL.

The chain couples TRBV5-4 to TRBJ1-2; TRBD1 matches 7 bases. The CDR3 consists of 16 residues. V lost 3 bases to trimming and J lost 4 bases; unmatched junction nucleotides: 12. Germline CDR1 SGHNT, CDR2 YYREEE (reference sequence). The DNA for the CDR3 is TGTGCCAGCAGCTCTGGCGCCGGGACAGCTTCCTATGGCTACACCTTC. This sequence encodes CASSSGAGTASYGYTF. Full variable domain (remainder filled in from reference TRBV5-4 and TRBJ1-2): ETGVTQSPTHLIKTRGQQVTLRCSSQSGHNTVSWYQQALGQGPQFIFQYYREEENGRGNFPPRFSGLQFPNYSSELNVNALELDDSALYLCASSSGAGTASYGYTFGSGTRLTVV.

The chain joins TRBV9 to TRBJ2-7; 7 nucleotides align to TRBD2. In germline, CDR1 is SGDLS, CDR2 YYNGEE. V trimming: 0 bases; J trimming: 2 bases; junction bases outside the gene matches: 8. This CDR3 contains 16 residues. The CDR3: CASSVDQLAGAYEQYF. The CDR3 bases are TGTGCCAGCAGCGTAGATCAACTGGCGGGAGCCTACGAGCAGTACTTC.

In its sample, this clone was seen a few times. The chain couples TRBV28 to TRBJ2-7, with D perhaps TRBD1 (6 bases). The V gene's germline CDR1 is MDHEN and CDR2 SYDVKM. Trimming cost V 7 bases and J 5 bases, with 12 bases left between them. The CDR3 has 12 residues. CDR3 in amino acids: CASTLRGNEQYF. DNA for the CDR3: TGTGCCAGCACCCTCAGGGGTAACGAGCAGTACTTC.